Listed below are T cell receptor beta chains from one sample, sequenced in a study of T cells after yellow fever vaccination. TCRdb reprocessed the 5' RACE reads with MiXCR, giving one entry per CDR3 protein. The sample records a few hundred thousand distinct CDR3 sequences, 6.8% being singletons. The sample was PBMCs, taken roughly 45 days after the first yellow fever vaccination. All receptors derive from a man younger than 30 who received the YFV17D yellow fever vaccine. CDR3s include the opening cysteine and the closing phenylalanine or tryptophan. The order of the fields is D gene, clone size, V gene, J gene, CDR3 protein, CDR3 DNA. D genes are given only for firm matches. A row's size may be missing; if present it is once, few, many or a size class.

d_gene: TRBD1; abundance: few; v_gene: TRBV7-8; j_gene: TRBJ1-2; CDR3aa: CASSHSDRAQGYTF; CDR3nt: TGTGCCAGCAGCCACTCAGACAGGGCGCAAGGCTACACCTTC
d_gene: .; abundance: many; v_gene: TRBV11-2; j_gene: TRBJ2-1; CDR3aa: CASRGGRARSYNEQFF; CDR3nt: TGTGCCAGCAGGGGGGGCCGGGCCCGCTCCTACAATGAGCAGTTCTTC
d_gene: .; abundance: many; v_gene: TRBV7-2; j_gene: TRBJ2-1; CDR3aa: CASSLVVEQFF; CDR3nt: TGTGCCAGCAGCTTAGTAGTTGAGCAGTTCTTC
d_gene: TRBD1; abundance: few; v_gene: TRBV5-1; j_gene: TRBJ1-2; CDR3aa: CASSPTGVGSYTF; CDR3nt: TGCGCCAGCAGCCCGACAGGGGTTGGAAGCTACACCTTC
d_gene: TRBD1; abundance: .; v_gene: TRBV7-2; j_gene: TRBJ2-1; CDR3aa: CASGAGGRYGEQFF; CDR3nt: TGTGCCAGTGGTGCAGGGGGACGGTACGGTGAGCAGTTCTTC
d_gene: TRBD1; abundance: .; v_gene: TRBV7-6; j_gene: TRBJ2-2; CDR3aa: CASSPDRVEELFF; CDR3nt: TGTGCCAGCAGCCCGGACAGGGTCGAGGAGCTGTTTTTT
d_gene: .; abundance: few; v_gene: TRBV5-1; j_gene: TRBJ2-3; CDR3aa: CASSLVGLGTQYF; CDR3nt: TGCGCCAGCAGCTTGGTCGGTCTGGGTACGCAGTATTTT
d_gene: .; abundance: .; v_gene: TRBV6-5; j_gene: TRBJ1-6; CDR3aa: CASSSGGEGNSPLHF; CDR3nt: TGTGCCAGCAGTTCCGGGGGCGAGGGAAATTCACCCCTCCACTTT
d_gene: TRBD1; abundance: few; v_gene: TRBV5-4; j_gene: TRBJ2-3; CDR3aa: CASSLKGATDTQYF; CDR3nt: TGTGCCAGCAGCTTGAAGGGGGCCACAGATACGCAGTATTTT
d_gene: TRBD1; abundance: few; v_gene: TRBV7-8; j_gene: TRBJ2-3; CDR3aa: CASSFERTGEQDTQYF; CDR3nt: TGTGCCAGCAGCTTCGAAAGGACAGGGGAGCAAGATACGCAGTATTTT